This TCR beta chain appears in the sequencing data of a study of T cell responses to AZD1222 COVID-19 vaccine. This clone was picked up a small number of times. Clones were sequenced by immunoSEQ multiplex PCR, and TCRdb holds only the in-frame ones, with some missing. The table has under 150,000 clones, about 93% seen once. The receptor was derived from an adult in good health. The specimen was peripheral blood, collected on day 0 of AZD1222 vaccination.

The CDR3 nucleotides are TGTGCCAGCAGCTTGGAGGGGGGGATAGGAGAGCAGTTCTTC. Amino acid sequence: CASSLEGGIGEQFF. The genes are TRBV5-4 and TRBJ2-1; maybe TRBD2 (7 bases). This CDR3 region has 14 residues. Germline V gene lookup returns CDR1 SGHNT and CDR2 YYREEE (reference sequence). The V end lost 0 bases, the J end lost 10 bases, and 14 bases lay between the germline ends.